Sequencing of this T cell receptor (beta chain) was carried out in a study of T cells after yellow fever vaccination. As regards this clonotype: Its antigen is not known.

Via MiXCR, TCRdb re-called the 5' RACE reads, giving one row per CDR3 protein. This table has about 430,000 distinct CDR3 sequences, around 20% appearing once. General observations from the study: The appearance of a small share of clonotypes in both CD4 and CD8 compartments was observed.

The CDR3 loop spans 14 amino acids. Trimming took 3 bases from V and 8 from J, leaving 14 bases between them. Germline V gives CDR1 LNHDA, CDR2 SQIVND (reference sequence). This TCR was sampled from a man aged 18 to 30 who received the YFV17D yellow fever vaccine. Sample: PBMCs, taken before the yellow fever booster vaccination. V is TRBV19 and J is TRBJ1-5, with D possibly TRBD1 on 5 matching bases. The CDR3 sequence: CASSILGPWEPQHF. DNA of the CDR3: TGTGCCAGTAGTATCTTGGGACCTTGGGAGCCCCAGCATTTT.